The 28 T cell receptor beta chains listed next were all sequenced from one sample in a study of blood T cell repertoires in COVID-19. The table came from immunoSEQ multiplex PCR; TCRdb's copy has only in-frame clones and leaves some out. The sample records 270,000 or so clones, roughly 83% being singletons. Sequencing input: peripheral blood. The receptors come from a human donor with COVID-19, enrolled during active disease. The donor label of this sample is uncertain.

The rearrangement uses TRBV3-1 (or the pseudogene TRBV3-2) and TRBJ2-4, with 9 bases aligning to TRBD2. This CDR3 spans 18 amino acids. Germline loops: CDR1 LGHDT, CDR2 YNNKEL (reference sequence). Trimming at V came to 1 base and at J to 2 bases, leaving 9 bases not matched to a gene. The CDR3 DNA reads TGTGCCAGCAGCCAAGTAAAGAGCGGGAGGATTCCCAAAAACATTCAGTACTTC. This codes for CASSQVKSGRIPKNIQYF.

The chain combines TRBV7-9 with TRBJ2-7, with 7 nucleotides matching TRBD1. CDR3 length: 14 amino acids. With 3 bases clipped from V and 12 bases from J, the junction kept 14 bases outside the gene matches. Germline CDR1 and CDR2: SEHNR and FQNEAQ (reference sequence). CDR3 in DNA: TGTGCCAGCAGCTTGGGGGACAGCACAAGGCTCGTGTACTTC. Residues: CASSLGDSTRLVYF. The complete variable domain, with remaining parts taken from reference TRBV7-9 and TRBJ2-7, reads DTGVSQNPRHKITKRGQNVTFRCDPISEHNRLYWYRQTLGQGPEFLTYFQNEAQLEKSRLLSDRFSAERPKGSFSTLEIQRTEQGDSAMYLCASSLGDSTRLVYFGPGTRLTVT.

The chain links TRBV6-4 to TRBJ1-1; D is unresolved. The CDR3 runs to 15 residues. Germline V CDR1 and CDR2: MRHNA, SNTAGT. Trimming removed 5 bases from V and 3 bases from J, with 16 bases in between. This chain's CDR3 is CASSPAYGVDTEAFF. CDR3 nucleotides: TGTGCCAGCAGTCCCGCCTACGGGGTAGACACTGAAGCTTTCTTT.

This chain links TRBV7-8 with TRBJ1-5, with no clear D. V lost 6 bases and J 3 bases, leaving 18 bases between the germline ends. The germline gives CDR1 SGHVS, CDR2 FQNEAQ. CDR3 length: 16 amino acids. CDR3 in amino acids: CASRREVGRNNQPQHF. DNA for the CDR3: TGTGCCAGCAGGAGGGAGGTCGGACGGAACAATCAGCCCCAGCATTTT.

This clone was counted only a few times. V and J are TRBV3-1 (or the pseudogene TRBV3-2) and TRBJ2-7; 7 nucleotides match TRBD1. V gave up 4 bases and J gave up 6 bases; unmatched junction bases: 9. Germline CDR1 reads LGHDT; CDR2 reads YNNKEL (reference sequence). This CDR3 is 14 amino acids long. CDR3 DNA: TGTGCCAGCAGCCCTCGGGACAGAGGGGGCGAGCAGTACTTC. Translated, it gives CASSPRDRGGEQYF.

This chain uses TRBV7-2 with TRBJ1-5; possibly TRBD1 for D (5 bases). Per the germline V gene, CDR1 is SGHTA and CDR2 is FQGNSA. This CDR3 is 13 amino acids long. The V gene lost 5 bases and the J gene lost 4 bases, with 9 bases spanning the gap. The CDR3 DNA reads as TGTGCCAGCAGCCAAGGGGTTAATCAGCCCCAGCATTTT. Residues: CASSQGVNQPQHF.

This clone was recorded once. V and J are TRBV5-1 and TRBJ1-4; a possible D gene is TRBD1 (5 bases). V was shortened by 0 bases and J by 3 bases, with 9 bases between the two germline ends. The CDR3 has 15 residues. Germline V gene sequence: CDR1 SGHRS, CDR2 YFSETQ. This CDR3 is CASSLEGPPNEKLFF. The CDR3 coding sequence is TGCGCCAGCAGCTTGGAGGGGCCTCCTAATGAAAAACTGTTTTTT.

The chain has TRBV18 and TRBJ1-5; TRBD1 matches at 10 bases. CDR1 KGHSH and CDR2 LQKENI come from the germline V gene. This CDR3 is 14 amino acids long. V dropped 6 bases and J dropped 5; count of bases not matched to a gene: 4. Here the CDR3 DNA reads TGTGCCAGCTCGGCGACAGGGGGCGATCAGCCCCAGCATTTT. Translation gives CASSATGGDQPQHF.

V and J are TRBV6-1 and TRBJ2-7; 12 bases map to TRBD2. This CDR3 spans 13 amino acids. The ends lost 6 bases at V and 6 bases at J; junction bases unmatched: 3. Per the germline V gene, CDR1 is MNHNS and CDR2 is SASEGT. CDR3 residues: CASSRGLAGEQYF. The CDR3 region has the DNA TGTGCCAGCAGCCGGGGACTAGCGGGCGAGCAGTACTTC.

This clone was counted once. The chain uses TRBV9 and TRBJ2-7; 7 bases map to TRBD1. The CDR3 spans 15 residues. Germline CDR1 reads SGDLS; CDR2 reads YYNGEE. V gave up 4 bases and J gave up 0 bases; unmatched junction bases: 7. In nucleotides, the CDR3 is TGTGCCAGCAGCTATAGGGGGACAGACTCCTACGAGCAGTACTTC. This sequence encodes CASSYRGTDSYEQYF.

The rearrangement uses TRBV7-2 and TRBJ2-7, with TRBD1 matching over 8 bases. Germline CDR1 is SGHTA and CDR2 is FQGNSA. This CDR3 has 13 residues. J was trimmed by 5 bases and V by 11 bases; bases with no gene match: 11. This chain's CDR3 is CALVQGAGNEQYF. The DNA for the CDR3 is TGTGCCCTAGTCCAGGGGGCTGGTAACGAGCAGTACTTC.

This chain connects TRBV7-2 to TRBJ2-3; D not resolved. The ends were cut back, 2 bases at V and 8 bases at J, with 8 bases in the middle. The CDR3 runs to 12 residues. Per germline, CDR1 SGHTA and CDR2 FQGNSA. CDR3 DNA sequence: TGTGCCAGCAGCTTACCGCCGGGTACGCAGTATTTT. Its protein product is CASSLPPGTQYF.

The CDR3 nucleotides are TGCGCCAGCAGCTTGGTAGGGGCTGACACAGATACGCAGTATTTT. It encodes CASSLVGADTDTQYF. The V gene is TRBV5-1, the J gene TRBJ2-3; a weak D match, TRBD1 (5 bases). Germline CDR1 reads SGHRS; CDR2 reads YFSETQ. V gave up 0 bases and J gave up 2 bases, with 10 bases separating them. The CDR3 sequence is 15 residues long. Full variable domain (outside the CDR3, taken from reference TRBV5-1 and TRBJ2-3): KAGVTQTPRYLIKTRGQQVTLSCSPISGHRSVSWYQQTPGQGLQFLFEYFSETQRNKGNFPGRFSGRQFSNSRSEMNVSTLELGDSALYLCASSLVGADTDTQYFGPGTRLTVL.

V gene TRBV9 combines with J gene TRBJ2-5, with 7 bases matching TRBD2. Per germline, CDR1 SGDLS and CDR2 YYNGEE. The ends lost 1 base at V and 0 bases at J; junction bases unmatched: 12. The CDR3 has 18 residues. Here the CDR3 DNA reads TGTGCCAGCAGCGTATCTGAGACTAGCCTCTCGTACCAAGAGACCCAGTACTTC. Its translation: CASSVSETSLSYQETQYF.

Here the CDR3 reads CASSLASLAGEDEQFF. The CDR3 region has the DNA TGTGCCAGCAGCTTAGCGAGCCTAGCGGGGGAGGATGAGCAGTTCTTC. The chain has TRBV7-2 and TRBJ2-1, with 10 bases lining up with TRBD2. The germline V gene has CDR1 SGHTA and CDR2 FQGNSA. The CDR3 sequence is 16 residues long. Unmatched junction bases numbered 7, after V lost 0 bases and J lost 8 bases.

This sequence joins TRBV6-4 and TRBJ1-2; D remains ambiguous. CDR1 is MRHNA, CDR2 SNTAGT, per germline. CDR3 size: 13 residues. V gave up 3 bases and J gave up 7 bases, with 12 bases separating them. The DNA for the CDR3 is TGTGCCAGCAGTGAACGTGGAGACTTTGGCTACACCTTC. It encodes CASSERGDFGYTF.

CDR3 coding DNA: TGTGCCAGCTCACCGGGTCTAGCGGGAGGAAGTAATGAGCAGTTCTTC. Translation: CASSPGLAGGSNEQFF. This chain links TRBV18 with TRBJ2-1; 11 nucleotides line up with TRBD2. Germline V gene lookup returns CDR1 KGHSH and CDR2 LQKENI. The CDR3 is made up of 16 amino acids. V gave up 3 bases and J gave up 7 bases; unmatched junction bases: 8.

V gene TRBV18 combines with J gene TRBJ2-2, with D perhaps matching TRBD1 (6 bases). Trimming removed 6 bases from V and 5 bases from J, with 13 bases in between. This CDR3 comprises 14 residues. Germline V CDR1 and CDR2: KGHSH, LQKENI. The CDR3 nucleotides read TGTGCCAGCTCTCCCACAGGGAGTACCGGGGAGCTGTTTTTT. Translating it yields CASSPTGSTGELFF. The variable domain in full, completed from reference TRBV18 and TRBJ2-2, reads NAGVMQNPRHLVRRRGQEARLRCSPMKGHSHVYWYRQLPEEGLKFMVYLQKENIIDESGMPKERFSAEFPKEGPSILRIQQVVRGDSAAYFCASSPTGSTGELFFGEGSRLTVL.

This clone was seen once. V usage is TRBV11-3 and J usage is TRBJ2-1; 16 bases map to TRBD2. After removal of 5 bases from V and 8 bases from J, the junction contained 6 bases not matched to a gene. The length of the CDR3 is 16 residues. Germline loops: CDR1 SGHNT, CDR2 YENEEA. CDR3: CASSRGTSGRVDEQFF. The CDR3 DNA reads TGTGCCAGCAGCCGCGGGACTAGCGGGAGGGTGGATGAGCAGTTCTTC.

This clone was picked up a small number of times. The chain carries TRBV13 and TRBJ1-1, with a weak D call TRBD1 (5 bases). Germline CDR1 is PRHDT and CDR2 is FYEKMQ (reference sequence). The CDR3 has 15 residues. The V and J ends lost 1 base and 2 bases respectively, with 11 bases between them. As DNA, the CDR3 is TGTGCCAGCAGCTTAGATGTGGGGCCAAACACTGAAGCTTTCTTT. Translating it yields CASSLDVGPNTEAFF. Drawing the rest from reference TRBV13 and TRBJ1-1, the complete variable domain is AAGVIQSPRHLIKEKRETATLKCYPIPRHDTVYWYQQGPGQDPQFLISFYEKMQSDKGSIPDRFSAQQFSDYHSELNMSSLELGDSALYFCASSLDVGPNTEAFFGQGTRLTVV.

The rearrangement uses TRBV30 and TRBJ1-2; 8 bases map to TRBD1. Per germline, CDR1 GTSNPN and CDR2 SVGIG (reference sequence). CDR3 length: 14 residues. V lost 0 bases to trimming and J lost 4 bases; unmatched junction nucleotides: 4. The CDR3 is CAWSVAGGVYGYTF. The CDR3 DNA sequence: TGTGCCTGGAGTGTGGCAGGGGGCGTCTATGGCTACACCTTC.

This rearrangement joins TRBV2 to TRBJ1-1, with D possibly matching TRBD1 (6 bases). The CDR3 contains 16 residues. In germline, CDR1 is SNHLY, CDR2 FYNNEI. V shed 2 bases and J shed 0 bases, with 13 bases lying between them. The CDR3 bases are TGTGCCAGCAGTGAAACCGGACAGATCATGAACACTGAAGCTTTCTTT. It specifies CASSETGQIMNTEAFF.

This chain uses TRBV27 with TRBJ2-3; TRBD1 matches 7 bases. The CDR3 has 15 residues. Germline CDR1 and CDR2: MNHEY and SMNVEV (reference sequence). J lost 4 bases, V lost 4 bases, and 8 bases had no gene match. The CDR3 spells CASSSLGQGADTQYF. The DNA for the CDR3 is TGTGCCAGCAGTTCTCTCGGGCAGGGGGCAGATACGCAGTATTTT.

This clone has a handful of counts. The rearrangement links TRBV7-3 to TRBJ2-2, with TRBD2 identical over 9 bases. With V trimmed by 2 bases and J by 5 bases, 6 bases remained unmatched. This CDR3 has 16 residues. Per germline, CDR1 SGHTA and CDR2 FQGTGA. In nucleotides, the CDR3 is TGTGCCAGCAGCTTAGCGGGAGGGCCGGGGACCGGGGAGCTGTTTTTT. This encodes CASSLAGGPGTGELFF.

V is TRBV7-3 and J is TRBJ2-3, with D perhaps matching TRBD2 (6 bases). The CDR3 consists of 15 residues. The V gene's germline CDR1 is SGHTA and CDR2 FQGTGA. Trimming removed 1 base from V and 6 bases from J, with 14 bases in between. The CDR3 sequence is CASSLSPGVADTQYF. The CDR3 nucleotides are TGTGCCAGCAGCTTAAGCCCGGGAGTTGCGGATACGCAGTATTTT. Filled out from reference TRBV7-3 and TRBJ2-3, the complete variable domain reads GAGVSQTPSNKVTEKGKYVELRCDPISGHTALYWYRQSLGQGPEFLIYFQGTGAADDSGLPNDRFFAVRPEGSVSTLKIQRTERGDSAVYLCASSLSPGVADTQYFGPGTRLTVL.

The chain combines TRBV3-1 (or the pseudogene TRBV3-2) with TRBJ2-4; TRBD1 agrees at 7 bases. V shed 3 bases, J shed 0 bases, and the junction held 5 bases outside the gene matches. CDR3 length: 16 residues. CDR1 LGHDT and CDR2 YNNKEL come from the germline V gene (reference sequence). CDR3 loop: CASSQRDSRAKNIQYF. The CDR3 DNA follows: TGTGCCAGCAGCCAGAGGGACAGCCGAGCCAAAAACATTCAGTACTTC.

CDR3 region: CASSYSSGALNYGYTF. CDR3 DNA sequence: TGTGCCAGCAGTTACTCTTCAGGGGCCCTGAACTATGGCTACACCTTC. The rearrangement links TRBV6-2 or TRBV6-3 to TRBJ1-2; a possible D gene is TRBD1 (6 bases). Trimming left V 0 bases short and J 2 bases short, with 13 bases between. The CDR3 is 16 amino acids. Germline loops: CDR1 MNHEY, CDR2 SVGEGT.

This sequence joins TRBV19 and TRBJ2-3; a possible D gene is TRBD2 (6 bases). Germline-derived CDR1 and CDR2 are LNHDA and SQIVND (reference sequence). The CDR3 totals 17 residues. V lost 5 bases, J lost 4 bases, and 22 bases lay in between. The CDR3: CASSPNGHRGGADTQYF. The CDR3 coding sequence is TGTGCCAGTAGTCCAAACGGACACCGGGGAGGAGCAGATACGCAGTATTTT.